This T cell receptor (beta chain) was identified during a study of human T cells and chemical hapten exposure. Overall study context: Slight differences in pooled library volume were the main source of varying TCR yields across samples. Findings and caveats of the study: Unchanged with DPC sensitization were TCRs above 1 in 1000 frequency.

As the library was built, unique molecular identifiers were attached to individual cDNA molecules. Methods used by the authors: TCRs per sample had a median of 95,638 and ranged from about 23,224 to 700,000. One entry per CDR3 protein, called by TCRdb with MiXCR from the RACE reads. None of the V and J calls come from the authors' own analysis; TCRdb made them. The sample contains roughly 30,000 distinct CDR3 sequences, about 7.7% of which appear only once. Time point given: healthy volunteer bleed at 2 weeks. The total RNA was obtained from whole blood that was not fractionated. CDR1 is PRHDT and CDR2 is FYEKMQ in the germline V gene (reference sequence). The CDR3 extends over 16 amino acids. Trimming removed 5 bases from V and 4 bases from J; junction bases left unmatched: 6. As to this clonotype: Its antigen remains unidentified.

The receptor was isolated from a human donor in good health. Some clones in this sample may be carry-over from other donors' samples. The V and J genes are TRBV13 and TRBJ2-3; 13 positions agree with TRBD2. Material for sequencing was whole blood. CDR3 loop: CASSLRTSGSSDTQYF. Written as DNA, the CDR3 is TGTGCCAGCAGCCTCCGGACTAGCGGGAGCTCAGATACGCAGTATTTT.